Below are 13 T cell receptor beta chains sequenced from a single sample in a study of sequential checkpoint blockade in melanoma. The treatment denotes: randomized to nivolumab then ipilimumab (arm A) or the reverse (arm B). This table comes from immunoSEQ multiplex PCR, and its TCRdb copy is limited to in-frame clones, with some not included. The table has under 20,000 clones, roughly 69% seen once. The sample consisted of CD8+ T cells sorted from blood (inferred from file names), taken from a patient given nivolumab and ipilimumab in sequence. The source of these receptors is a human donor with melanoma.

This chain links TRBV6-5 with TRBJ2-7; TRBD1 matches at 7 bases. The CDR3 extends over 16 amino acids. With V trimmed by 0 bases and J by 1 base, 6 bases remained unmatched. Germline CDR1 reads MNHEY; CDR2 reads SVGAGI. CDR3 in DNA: TGTGCCAGCAGTTACTCGAGGGGACAGTGGTCCTACGAGCAGTACTTC. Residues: CASSYSRGQWSYEQYF.

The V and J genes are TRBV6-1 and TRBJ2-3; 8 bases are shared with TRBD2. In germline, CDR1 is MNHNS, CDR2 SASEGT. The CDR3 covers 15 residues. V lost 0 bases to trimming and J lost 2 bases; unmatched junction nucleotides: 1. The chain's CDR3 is CASSEAAGATDTQYF. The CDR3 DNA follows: TGTGCCAGCAGTGAAGCAGCGGGGGCCACAGATACGCAGTATTTT.

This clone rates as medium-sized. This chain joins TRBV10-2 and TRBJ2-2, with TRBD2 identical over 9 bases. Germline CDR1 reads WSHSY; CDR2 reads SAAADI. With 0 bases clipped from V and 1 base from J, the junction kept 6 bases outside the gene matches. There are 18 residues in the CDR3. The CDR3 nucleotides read TGCGCCAGCAGTGAGTCTACTAGCGGGCGACTGAACACCGGGGAGCTGTTTTTT. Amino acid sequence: CASSESTSGRLNTGELFF.

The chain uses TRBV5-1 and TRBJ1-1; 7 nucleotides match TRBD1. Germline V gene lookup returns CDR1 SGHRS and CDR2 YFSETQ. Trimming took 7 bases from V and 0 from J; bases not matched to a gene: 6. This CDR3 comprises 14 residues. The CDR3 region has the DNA TGCGCCAGCGGAGAGACAGGGTTGAACACTGAAGCTTTCTTT. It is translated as CASGETGLNTEAFF.

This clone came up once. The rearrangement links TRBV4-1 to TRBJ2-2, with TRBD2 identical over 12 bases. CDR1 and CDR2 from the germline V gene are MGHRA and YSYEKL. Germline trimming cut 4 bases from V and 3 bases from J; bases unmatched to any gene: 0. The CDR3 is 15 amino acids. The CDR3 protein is CASSRLAGDTGELFF. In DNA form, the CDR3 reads TGCGCCAGCAGCCGACTAGCGGGAGACACCGGGGAGCTGTTTTTT.

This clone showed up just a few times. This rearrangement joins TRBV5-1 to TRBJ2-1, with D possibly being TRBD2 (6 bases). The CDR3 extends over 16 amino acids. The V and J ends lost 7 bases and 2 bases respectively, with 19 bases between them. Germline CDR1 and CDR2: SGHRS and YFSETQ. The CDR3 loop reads CASCRGWGVAYNEQFF. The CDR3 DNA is TGCGCCAGCTGCCGTGGTTGGGGGGTCGCCTACAATGAGCAGTTCTTC.

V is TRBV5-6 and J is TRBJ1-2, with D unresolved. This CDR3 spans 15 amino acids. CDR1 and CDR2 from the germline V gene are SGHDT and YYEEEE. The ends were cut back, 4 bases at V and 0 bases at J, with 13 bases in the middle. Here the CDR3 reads CASSSGAAPNYGYTF. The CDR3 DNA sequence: TGTGCCAGCAGCAGTGGCGCGGCTCCTAACTATGGCTACACCTTC.

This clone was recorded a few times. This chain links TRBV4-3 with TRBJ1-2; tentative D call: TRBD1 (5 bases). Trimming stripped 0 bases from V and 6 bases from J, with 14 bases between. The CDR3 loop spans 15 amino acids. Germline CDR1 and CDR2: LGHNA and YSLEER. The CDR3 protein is CASSQEVGQGNGYTF. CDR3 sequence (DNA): TGCGCCAGCAGCCAAGAAGTCGGGCAGGGCAATGGCTACACCTTC.

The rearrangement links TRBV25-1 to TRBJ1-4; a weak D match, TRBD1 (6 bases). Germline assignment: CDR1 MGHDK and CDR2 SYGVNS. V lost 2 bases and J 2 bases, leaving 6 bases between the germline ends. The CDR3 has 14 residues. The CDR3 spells CASSERGTNEKLFF. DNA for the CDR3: TGTGCCAGCAGTGAAAGGGGGACTAATGAAAAACTGTTTTTT.

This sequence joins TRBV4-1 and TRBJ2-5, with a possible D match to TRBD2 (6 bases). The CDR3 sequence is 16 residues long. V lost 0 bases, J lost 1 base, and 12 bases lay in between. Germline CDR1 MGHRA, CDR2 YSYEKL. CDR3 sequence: CASSQDGRGTQETQYF. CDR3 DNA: TGCGCCAGCAGCCAAGATGGGCGGGGAACCCAAGAGACCCAGTACTTC.

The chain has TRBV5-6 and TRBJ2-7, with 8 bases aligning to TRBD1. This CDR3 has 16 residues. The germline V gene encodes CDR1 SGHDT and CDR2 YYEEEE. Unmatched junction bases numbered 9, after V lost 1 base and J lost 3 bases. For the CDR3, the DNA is TGTGCCAGCAGCTTGAATCAGGGGGCCCCATTCTACGAGCAGTACTTC. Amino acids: CASSLNQGAPFYEQYF.

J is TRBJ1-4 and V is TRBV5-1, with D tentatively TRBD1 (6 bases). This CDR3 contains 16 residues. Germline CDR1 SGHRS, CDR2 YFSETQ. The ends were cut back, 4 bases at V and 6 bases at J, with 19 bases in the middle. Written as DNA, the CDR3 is TGCGCCAGCAGCCATTCCCCAGGGGAGGGTGATGAAAAACTGTTTTTT. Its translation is CASSHSPGEGDEKLFF.

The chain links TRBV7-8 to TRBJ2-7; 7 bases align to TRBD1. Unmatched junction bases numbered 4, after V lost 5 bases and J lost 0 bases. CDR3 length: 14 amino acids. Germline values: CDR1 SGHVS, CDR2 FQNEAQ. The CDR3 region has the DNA TGTGCCAGCAGCCCATGGGACAGCTCCTACGAGCAGTACTTC. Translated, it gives CASSPWDSSYEQYF.